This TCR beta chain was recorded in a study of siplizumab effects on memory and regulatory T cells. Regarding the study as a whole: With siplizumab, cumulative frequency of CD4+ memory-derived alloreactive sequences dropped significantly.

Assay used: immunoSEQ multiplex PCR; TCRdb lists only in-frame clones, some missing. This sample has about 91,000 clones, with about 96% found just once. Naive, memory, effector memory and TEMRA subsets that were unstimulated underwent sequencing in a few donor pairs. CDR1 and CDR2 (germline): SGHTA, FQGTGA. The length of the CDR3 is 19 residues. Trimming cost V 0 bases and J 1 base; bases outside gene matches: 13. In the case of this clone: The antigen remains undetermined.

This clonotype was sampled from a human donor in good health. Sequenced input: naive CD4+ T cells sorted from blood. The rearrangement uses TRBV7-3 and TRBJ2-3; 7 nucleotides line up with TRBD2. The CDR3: CASSLTAPSAGVGTDTQYF. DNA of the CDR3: TGTGCCAGCAGCTTAACGGCCCCGTCTGCGGGGGTCGGCACAGATACGCAGTATTTT.